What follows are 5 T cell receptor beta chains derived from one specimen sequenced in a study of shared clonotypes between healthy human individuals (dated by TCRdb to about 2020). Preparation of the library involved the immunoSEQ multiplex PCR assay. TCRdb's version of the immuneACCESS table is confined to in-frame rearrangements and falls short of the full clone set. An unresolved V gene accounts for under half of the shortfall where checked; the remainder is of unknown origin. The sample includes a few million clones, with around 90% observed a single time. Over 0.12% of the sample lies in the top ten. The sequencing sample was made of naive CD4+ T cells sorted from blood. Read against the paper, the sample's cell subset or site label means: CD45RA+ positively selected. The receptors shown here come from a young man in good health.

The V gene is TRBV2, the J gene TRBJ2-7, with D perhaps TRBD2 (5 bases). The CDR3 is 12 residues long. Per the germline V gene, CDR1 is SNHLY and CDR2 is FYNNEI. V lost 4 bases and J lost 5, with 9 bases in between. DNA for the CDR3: TGTGCCAGCAGTGTCGGGGTACACGAGCAGTACTTC. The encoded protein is CASSVGVHEQYF.

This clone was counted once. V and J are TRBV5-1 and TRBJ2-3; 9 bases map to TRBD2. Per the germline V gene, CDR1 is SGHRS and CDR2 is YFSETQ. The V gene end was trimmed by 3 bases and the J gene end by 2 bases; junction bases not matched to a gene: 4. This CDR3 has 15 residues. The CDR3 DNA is TGCGCCAGCAGCTCCAGCGGGGGGACCACAGATACGCAGTATTTT. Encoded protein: CASSSSGGTTDTQYF. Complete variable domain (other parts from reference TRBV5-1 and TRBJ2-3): KAGVTQTPRYLIKTRGQQVTLSCSPISGHRSVSWYQQTPGQGLQFLFEYFSETQRNKGNFPGRFSGRQFSNSRSEMNVSTLELGDSALYLCASSSSGGTTDTQYFGPGTRLTVL.

The CDR3 reads CASSSYRGVSSYEQYF. The CDR3 DNA reads TGTGCCAGCTCATCTTACAGGGGTGTGAGCTCCTACGAGCAGTACTTC. This chain links TRBV18 with TRBJ2-7, with 7 bases identical to TRBD1. Trimming took 5 bases from V and 0 from J; bases not matched to a gene: 10. The germline CDR1 and CDR2 sequences are KGHSH and LQKENI. This CDR3 is 16 amino acids long.

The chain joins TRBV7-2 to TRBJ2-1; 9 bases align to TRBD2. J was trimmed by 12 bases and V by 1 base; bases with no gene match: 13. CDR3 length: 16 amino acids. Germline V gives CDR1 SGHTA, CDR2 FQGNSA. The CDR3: CASSLVASGIGRVQFF. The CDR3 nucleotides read TGTGCCAGCAGCTTAGTTGCTAGCGGGATAGGAAGGGTGCAGTTCTTC.

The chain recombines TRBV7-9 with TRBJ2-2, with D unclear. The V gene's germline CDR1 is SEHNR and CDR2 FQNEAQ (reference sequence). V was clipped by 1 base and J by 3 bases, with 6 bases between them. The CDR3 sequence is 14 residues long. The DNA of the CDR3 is TGTGCCAGCAGCTTAGGCGGCGACACCGGGGAGCTGTTTTTT. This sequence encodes CASSLGGDTGELFF. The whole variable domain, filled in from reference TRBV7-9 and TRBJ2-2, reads DTGVSQNPRHKITKRGQNVTFRCDPISEHNRLYWYRQTLGQGPEFLTYFQNEAQLEKSRLLSDRFSAERPKGSFSTLEIQRTEQGDSAMYLCASSLGGDTGELFFGEGSRLTVL.